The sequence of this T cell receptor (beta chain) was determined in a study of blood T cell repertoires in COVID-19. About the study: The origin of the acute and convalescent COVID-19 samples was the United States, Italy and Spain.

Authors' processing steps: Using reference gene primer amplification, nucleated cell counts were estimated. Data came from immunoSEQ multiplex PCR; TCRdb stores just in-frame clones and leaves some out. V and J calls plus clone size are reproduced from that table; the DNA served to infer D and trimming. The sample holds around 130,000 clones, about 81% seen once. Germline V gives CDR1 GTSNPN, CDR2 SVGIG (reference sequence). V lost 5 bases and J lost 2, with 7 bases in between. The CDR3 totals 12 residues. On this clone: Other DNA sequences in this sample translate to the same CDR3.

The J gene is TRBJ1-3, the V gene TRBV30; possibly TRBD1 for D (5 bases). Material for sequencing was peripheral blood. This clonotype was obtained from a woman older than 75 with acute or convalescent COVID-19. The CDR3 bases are TGTGCCTGGGAGACAGCTGGAAACACCATATATTTT. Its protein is CAWETAGNTIYF. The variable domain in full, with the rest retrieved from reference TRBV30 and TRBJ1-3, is SQTIHQWPATLVQPVGSPLSLECTVEGTSNPNLYWYRQAAGRGLQLLFYSVGIGQISSEVPQNLSASRPQDRQFILSSKKLLLSDSGFYLCAWETAGNTIYFGEGSWLTVV.